The clone carrying this T cell receptor (beta chain) has just one count. Its antigen is unknown. This sample is part of a study of cytomegalovirus exposure and HLA in healthy donors. V lost 4 bases and J lost 6; bases outside the gene matches: 7. Germline V lookup: CDR1 SGHNT, CDR2 YENEEA. This CDR3 spans 15 amino acids. 60 Vbeta and 13 Jbeta primers were used in PCR. Using immunoSEQ multiplex PCR, the repertoire was profiled, and TCRdb retains in-frame clones only, with some absent. The sample contains more than 95,000 clones, under 85% of which appear only once. Study-level findings and limits: A later analysis found most CMV-associated TCR beta chains apparently HLA-restricted.

The V gene is TRBV11-3, the J gene TRBJ2-7; 12 nucleotides agree with TRBD2. The TCR originated in a man between 18 and 29 years old in good health and CMV-seronegative. Sequences were obtained from PBMCs. The CDR3 reads CASSSRLAGVREQYF. The DNA of the CDR3 is TGTGCCAGCAGCTCTCGACTAGCGGGAGTCCGCGAGCAGTACTTC.